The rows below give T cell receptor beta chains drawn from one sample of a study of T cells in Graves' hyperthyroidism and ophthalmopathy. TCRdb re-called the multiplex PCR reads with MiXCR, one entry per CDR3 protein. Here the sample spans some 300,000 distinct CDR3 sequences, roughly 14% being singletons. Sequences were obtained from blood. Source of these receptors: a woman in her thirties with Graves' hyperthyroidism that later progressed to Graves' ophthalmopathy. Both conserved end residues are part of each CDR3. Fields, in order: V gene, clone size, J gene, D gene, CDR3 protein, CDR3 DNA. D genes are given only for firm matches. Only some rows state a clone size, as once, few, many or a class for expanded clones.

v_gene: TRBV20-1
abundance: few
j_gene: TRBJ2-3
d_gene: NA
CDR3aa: CSASSSLYTDTQYF
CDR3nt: TGCAGTGCTAGTTCGAGTCTTTACACAGATACGCAGTATTTT

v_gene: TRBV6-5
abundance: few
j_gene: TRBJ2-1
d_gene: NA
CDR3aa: CASSYISGNEQFF
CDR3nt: TGTGCCAGCAGTTACATATCCGGGAATGAGCAGTTCTTC

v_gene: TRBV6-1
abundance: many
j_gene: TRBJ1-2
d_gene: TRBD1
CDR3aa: CASRGTEWGYGYTF
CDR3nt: TGTGCCAGCAGGGGGACAGAGTGGGGCTATGGCTACACCTTC

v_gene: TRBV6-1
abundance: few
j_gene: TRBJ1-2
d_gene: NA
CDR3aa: CATYRPPPDYGYTF
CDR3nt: TGTGCCACTTATCGACCTCCTCCAGACTATGGCTACACCTTC

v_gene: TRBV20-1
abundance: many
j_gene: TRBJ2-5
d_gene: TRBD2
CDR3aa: CSASDELAGGLVKTQYF
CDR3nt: TGCAGTGCTAGTGATGAGCTAGCGGGAGGGCTCGTAAAGACCCAGTACTTC

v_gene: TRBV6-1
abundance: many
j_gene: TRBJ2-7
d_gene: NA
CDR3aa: CASSFTAVHEQYF
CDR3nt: TGTGCCAGCAGTTTTACTGCGGTACACGAGCAGTACTTC

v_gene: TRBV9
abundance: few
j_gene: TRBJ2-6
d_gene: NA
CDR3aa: CASSGGGSGANVLTF
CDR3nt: TGTGCCAGCAGTGGAGGGGGCTCTGGGGCCAACGTCCTGACTTTC

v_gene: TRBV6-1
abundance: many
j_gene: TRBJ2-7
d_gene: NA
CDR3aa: CASSYRGNSYEQYF
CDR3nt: TGTGCCAGCAGTTACCGGGGGAACTCCTACGAGCAGTACTTC

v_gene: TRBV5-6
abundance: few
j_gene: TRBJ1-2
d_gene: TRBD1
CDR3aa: CASTDRANGYTF
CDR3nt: TGTGCCAGCACCGACAGGGCAAACGGCTACACCTTC

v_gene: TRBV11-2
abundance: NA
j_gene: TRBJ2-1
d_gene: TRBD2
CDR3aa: CASRQPGTRPGREQFF
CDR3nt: TGTGCCAGCAGACAACCCGGGACTAGACCAGGGAGGGAGCAGTTCTTC

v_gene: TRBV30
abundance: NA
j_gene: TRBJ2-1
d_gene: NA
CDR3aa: CAWLRGNKIGLVHNNEQFF
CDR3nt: TGTGCCTGGTTGAGGGGAAATAAAATCGGGCTTGTCCATAACAATGAGCAGTTCTTC

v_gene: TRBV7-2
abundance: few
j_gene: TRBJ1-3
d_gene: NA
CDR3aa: CASSFLSNTIYF
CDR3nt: TGTGCCAGCAGCTTCCTTAGCAACACCATATATTTT

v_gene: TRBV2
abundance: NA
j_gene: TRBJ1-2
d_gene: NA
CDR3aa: CASSERGRGGYTF
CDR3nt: TGTGCCAGCAGTGAAAGGGGCAGGGGAGGCTACACCTTC

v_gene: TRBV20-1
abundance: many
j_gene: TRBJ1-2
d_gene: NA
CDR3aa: CSARRSYGYTF
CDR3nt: TGCAGTGCTCGACGGAGCTATGGCTACACCTTC

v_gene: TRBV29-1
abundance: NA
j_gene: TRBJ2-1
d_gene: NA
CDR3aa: CSVVEGQLNEQFF
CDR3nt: TGCAGCGTTGTGGAGGGACAGCTCAATGAGCAGTTCTTC

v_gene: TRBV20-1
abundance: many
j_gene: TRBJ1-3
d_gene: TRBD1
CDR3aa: CSARTGGFGNTIYF
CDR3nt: TGCAGTGCGAGGACAGGGGGCTTCGGAAACACCATATATTTT

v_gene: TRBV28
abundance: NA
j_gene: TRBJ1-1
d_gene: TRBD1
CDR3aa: CASSLYGAGGETEAFF
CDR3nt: TGTGCCAGCAGTTTATATGGAGCAGGGGGGGAAACTGAAGCTTTCTTT

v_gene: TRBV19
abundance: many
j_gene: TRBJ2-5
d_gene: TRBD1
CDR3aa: CASSTGQGAEEGETQYF
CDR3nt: TGTGCCAGTAGTACGGGACAGGGGGCCGAAGAGGGGGAGACCCAGTACTTC

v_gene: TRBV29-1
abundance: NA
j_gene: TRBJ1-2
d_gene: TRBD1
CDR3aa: CSGDQGGDSGYTF
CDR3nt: TGCAGCGGAGATCAAGGGGGGGACAGTGGCTACACCTTC

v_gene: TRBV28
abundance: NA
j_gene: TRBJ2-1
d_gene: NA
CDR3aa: CASSRLGNEQFF
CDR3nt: TGTGCCAGCAGCCGACTAGGCAATGAGCAGTTCTTC

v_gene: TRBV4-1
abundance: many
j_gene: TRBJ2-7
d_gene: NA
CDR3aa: CASSQMTEDGEQYF
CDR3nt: TGCGCCAGCAGCCAAATGACCGAAGATGGCGAGCAGTACTTC

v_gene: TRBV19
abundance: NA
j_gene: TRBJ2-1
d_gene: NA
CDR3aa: CASSIAAPLNEQFF
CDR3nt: TGTGCCAGTAGTATAGCGGCCCCCCTCAATGAGCAGTTCTTC

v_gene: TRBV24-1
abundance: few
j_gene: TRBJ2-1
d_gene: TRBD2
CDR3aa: CATSTTSGRINEQFF
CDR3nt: TGTGCCACCAGTACTACTAGCGGGAGGATAAATGAGCAGTTCTTC

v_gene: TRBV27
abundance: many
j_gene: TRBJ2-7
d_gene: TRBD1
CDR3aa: CASSWGQAYEQYF
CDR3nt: TGTGCCAGCAGTTGGGGACAGGCCTACGAGCAGTACTTC

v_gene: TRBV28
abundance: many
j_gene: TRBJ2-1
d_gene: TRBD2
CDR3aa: CASSPTGVRQREIQGNEQFF
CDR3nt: TGTGCCAGCAGTCCCACGGGGGTTAGGCAGCGGGAGATTCAAGGGAATGAGCAGTTCTTC

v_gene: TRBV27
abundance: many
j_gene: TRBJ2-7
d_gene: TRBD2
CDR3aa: CASSSQAGVTYEQYF
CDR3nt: TGTGCCAGCAGTTCCCAAGCGGGAGTGACCTACGAGCAGTACTTC

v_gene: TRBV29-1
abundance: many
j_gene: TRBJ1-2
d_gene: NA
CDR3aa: CSVAQTNYGYTF
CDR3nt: TGCAGCGTTGCTCAGACTAACTATGGCTACACCTTC

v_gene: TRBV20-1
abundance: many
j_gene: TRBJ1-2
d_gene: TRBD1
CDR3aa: CSARDPGQGGVYGYTF
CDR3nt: TGCAGTGCTAGAGATCCGGGACAGGGTGGCGTTTATGGCTACACCTTC